This TCR beta chain was sequenced for a study of blood T cell repertoires in COVID-19. The V gene's germline CDR1 is SGHDN and CDR2 FVKESK. CDR3 length: 12 amino acids. Clones were sequenced by immunoSEQ multiplex PCR, and TCRdb holds only the in-frame ones, with some missing. The table lists 68,000 or so clones, about 80% of them singletons, with approximately 23% in the top ten. This clone was detected only a few times. An end of the junction does not agree with germline; a read error may underlie this. The chain carries TRBV14 and TRBJ2-7, with D possibly being TRBD1 (5 bases). The receptor comes from a human donor in a cohort sampled during active COVID-19. The specimen sequenced was peripheral blood. The CDR3 loop reads CASSQTVTALNF. The CDR3 DNA reads as TGTGCCAGCAGCCAAACAGTGACAGCTCTGAACTTC.